This T cell receptor (beta chain) was sequenced in a study of T-cell reconstitution after alpha-beta-depleted transplantation in children. Study results and limitations: A year post-transplant, T-cell counts and diversity derived mostly from newly produced T cells. Alpha-beta T cells present about two months after transplant were reported to originate from several hundred expanded graft clones. The study traced high day-60 TCRbeta diversity in some patients to surviving recipient T cells and thymic progenitors.

A remark on this clonotype: Its antigen is unknown. Germline and junction disagree at one end, which may indicate a read error.

Preparation of the TCRbeta library used unique molecular identifiers. One entry per CDR3 protein results from TCRdb running MiXCR on the PCR reads. The data contain more than 400,000 distinct CDR3 sequences, approximately 41% of them singletons. The CDR3 contains 16 residues. Germline V gene sequence: CDR1 MGHRA, CDR2 YSYEKL. The specimen comprised PBMCs, sampled before TCRalphabeta/CD19-depleted stem cell transplant. V gene TRBV4-1 combines with J gene TRBJ1-4; D ambiguous. The TCR sequence derives from a girl aged 2 to 9 with aplastic anemia, due to receive a stem cell transplant. CDR3: CASSQVKPTTNEKQFF. In DNA form, the CDR3 reads TGCGCCAGCAGCCAAGTCAAACCAACCACTAATGAAAAACAGTTTTTT.